The 21 T cell receptor beta chains reported below all come from one sample, sequenced in a study of cytomegalovirus exposure and HLA in healthy donors. PCR was performed using 60 Vbeta and 13 Jbeta primers. Clones were sequenced by immunoSEQ multiplex PCR, and TCRdb holds only the in-frame ones, with some missing. Altogether approximately 130,000 clones are present, around 77% being singletons, with the ten largest covering around 1.2%. The specimen sequenced was PBMCs. These receptors were taken from a middle-aged man in good health and CMV-seronegative.

The chain is built from TRBV7-9 and TRBJ2-5; possibly TRBD1 for D (5 bases). Germline lookup yields CDR1 SEHNR and CDR2 FQNEAQ (reference sequence). CDR3 size: 13 residues. Trimming cost V 4 bases and J 5 bases, with 11 bases left between them. The DNA for the CDR3 is TGTGCCAGCAGCTCGACAGCTCCCGAGACCCAGTACTTC. This translates into CASSSTAPETQYF.

This clone appeared a few times. CDR3 sequence reads: CASSSFDAGDHEQYF. The DNA of the CDR3 is TGTGCCAGCAGTTCCTTTGATGCGGGAGATCACGAGCAGTACTTC. The V call is TRBV27, the J call TRBJ2-7; TRBD2 agrees at 7 bases. The CDR3 extends over 15 amino acids. CDR1 and CDR2 from the germline V gene are MNHEY and SMNVEV (reference sequence). Trimming took 4 bases from V and 5 from J; bases not matched to a gene: 11.

CDR3 nucleotides: TGCAGCGTTGGAGGGACTAGCGGGAGTGATGAGCAGTTCTTC. Translating gives CSVGGTSGSDEQFF. The rearrangement links TRBV29-1 to TRBJ2-1, with 14 bases aligning to TRBD2. Trimming cost V 4 bases and J 8 bases; bases outside gene matches: 4. The CDR3 runs 14 residues. Germline V gene lookup returns CDR1 SQVTM and CDR2 ANQGSEA.

This clone was seen only a few times. This chain uses TRBV7-2 with TRBJ2-3, with TRBD2 identical over 10 bases. Germline values: CDR1 SGHTA, CDR2 FQGNSA. After removal of 5 bases from V and 8 bases from J, the junction contained 7 bases not matched to a gene. The CDR3 spans 14 residues. The CDR3 DNA reads as TGTGCCAGCAGCGACCGGACTAGCGGACGTACGCAGTATTTT. Translating gives CASSDRTSGRTQYF.

J is TRBJ2-1 and V is TRBV5-8; 8 nucleotides agree with TRBD1. The germline CDR1 and CDR2 sequences are SGHTS and YDEGEE. J was trimmed by 2 bases and V by 1 base; bases with no gene match: 5. The CDR3 is 16 residues long. CDR3 sequence (DNA): TGTGCCAGCAGCTTGTTTCAGGGGGCGACCTACAATGAGCAGTTCTTC. This gives the protein CASSLFQGATYNEQFF.

By share, this clone counts as medium-sized. This chain uses TRBV5-5 with TRBJ1-5; D is perhaps TRBD1 (5 bases). CDR1 is SGHKS and CDR2 is YYEKEE in the germline V gene (reference sequence). Trimming pared 4 bases from V and 0 bases from J, leaving 14 bases between. This CDR3 spans 16 amino acids. The CDR3 here is CASSGGGTDSNQPQHF. The CDR3 coding sequence is TGTGCCAGCAGCGGGGGGGGGACGGATAGCAATCAGCCCCAGCATTTT. Based on the CDR3 plus reference TRBV5-5 and TRBJ1-5, the full variable domain is DAGVTQSPTHLIKTRGQQVTLRCSPISGHKSVSWYQQVLGQGPQFIFQYYEKEERGRGNFPDRFSARQFPNYSSELNVNALLLGDSALYLCASSGGGTDSNQPQHFGDGTRLSIL.

The chain has TRBV7-2 and TRBJ1-2, with TRBD1 identical over 7 bases. Germline trimming cut 1 base from V and 7 bases from J; bases unmatched to any gene: 6. Germline values: CDR1 SGHTA, CDR2 FQGNSA. The CDR3 sequence is 14 residues long. CDR3 protein: CASSLGRQGSGYTF. The CDR3 DNA is TGTGCCAGCAGCTTAGGTAGACAGGGCTCTGGCTACACCTTC.

The chain carries TRBV6-1 and TRBJ1-5, with D possibly TRBD1 on 6 matching bases. In germline, CDR1 is MNHNS, CDR2 SASEGT. This CDR3 has 16 amino acids. Between the trimmed V and J ends, which lost 2 bases and 1 base, there was a span of 12 bases. The CDR3 loop reads CASSEMAGASNQPQHF. The CDR3 bases are TGTGCCAGCAGTGAAATGGCAGGGGCGAGCAATCAGCCCCAGCATTTT.

CDR3 region: CASADVLAGGYNEQFF. In nucleotides, the CDR3 is TGTGCCAGTGCGGACGTACTAGCGGGAGGCTACAATGAGCAGTTCTTC. V gene TRBV19 combines with J gene TRBJ2-1, with 12 positions matching TRBD2. V was clipped by 8 bases and J by 3 bases; unmatched bases: 8. Germline loops: CDR1 LNHDA, CDR2 SQIVND (reference sequence). The CDR3 is made up of 16 amino acids.

Only a few counts were recorded for this clone. The chain couples TRBV11-2 to TRBJ2-5, with 8 nucleotides matching TRBD1. CDR1 SGHAT and CDR2 FQNNGV come from the germline V gene. The CDR3 consists of 14 residues. The J segment lost 4 bases and the V segment lost 5 bases, leaving 6 bases of the junction unmatched. The CDR3: CASSITTGGETQYF. CDR3 in DNA: TGTGCCAGCAGCATAACTACAGGGGGAGAGACCCAGTACTTC.

J is TRBJ2-5 and V is TRBV4-1, with 8 bases aligning to TRBD1. CDR1 is MGHRA and CDR2 is YSYEKL in the germline V gene. The CDR3 is 14 residues long. V lost 5 bases and J lost 1; bases outside the gene matches: 3. The CDR3 loop reads CASSLGQGQETQYF. In DNA, the CDR3 is TGCGCCAGCAGCTTAGGACAGGGCCAAGAGACCCAGTACTTC.

The chain recombines TRBV2 with TRBJ2-1, with 9 positions matching TRBD1. CDR1 is SNHLY and CDR2 is FYNNEI in the germline V gene. This CDR3 is built from 14 residues. V dropped 7 bases and J dropped 7; count of bases not matched to a gene: 8. The CDR3 sequence is CASKTGTGKNEQFF. The CDR3 DNA is TGTGCCAGCAAAACCGGGACAGGGAAAAATGAGCAGTTCTTC.

The chain has TRBV5-1 and TRBJ1-1; 7 bases agree with TRBD1. The CDR3 extends over 14 amino acids. Germline lookup yields CDR1 SGHRS and CDR2 YFSETQ. The ends lost 0 bases at V and 1 base at J; junction bases unmatched: 0. The DNA of the CDR3 is TGCGCCAGCAGCTTGGACAGGGGGAACACTGAAGCTTTCTTT. Translation: CASSLDRGNTEAFF.

The chain links TRBV7-8 to TRBJ1-4; D is uncertain. The V gene lost 5 bases and the J gene lost 8 bases, with 9 bases spanning the gap. In germline, CDR1 is SGHVS, CDR2 FQNEAQ. The CDR3 runs 12 residues. CDR3: CASSHYQEKLFF. The CDR3 DNA sequence: TGTGCCAGCAGCCACTATCAGGAAAAACTGTTTTTT.

The rearrangement joins TRBV28 to TRBJ2-1; TRBD2 might be the D (7 bases). Trimming took 8 bases from V and 9 from J, leaving 17 bases between them. The germline CDR1 and CDR2 sequences are MDHEN and SYDVKM. This CDR3 region has 13 residues. CDR3 loop: CASYLIRGGEQFF. The CDR3 coding sequence is TGTGCCAGCTACCTCATAAGGGGGGGTGAGCAGTTCTTC.

The chain joins TRBV6-1 to TRBJ2-1; 12 nucleotides align to TRBD2. Germline assignment: CDR1 MNHNS and CDR2 SASEGT. The CDR3 is 15 residues long. J lost 8 bases, V lost 8 bases, and 10 bases had no gene match. Here the CDR3 DNA reads TGTGCCAGCGTCAGGGCGACTAGCGGGAGCGATGAGCAGTTCTTC. Its translation is CASVRATSGSDEQFF.

J is TRBJ2-3 and V is TRBV7-8; unclear D gene. V was clipped by 2 bases and J by 6 bases, with 6 bases between them. CDR1 SGHVS and CDR2 FQNEAQ come from the germline V gene. The CDR3 runs to 12 residues. The CDR3, as DNA: TGTGCCAGCAGCTTAAGGCGGGATACGCAGTATTTT. This codes for CASSLRRDTQYF.

As DNA, the CDR3 is TGTGCCAGCAACGGCGGGAGGACAGATACGCAGTATTTT. Residues: CASNGGRTDTQYF. The V call is TRBV6-5, the J call TRBJ2-3; TRBD2 matches 8 bases. From germline, CDR1 is MNHEY and CDR2 SVGAGI. Unmatched junction bases numbered 3, after V lost 7 bases and J lost 3 bases. The CDR3 length is 13 residues.

The chain recombines TRBV19 with TRBJ2-6, with D hard to call. Germline V gene sequence: CDR1 LNHDA, CDR2 SQIVND (reference sequence). V lost 5 bases and J lost 0, with 5 bases in between. The CDR3 sequence is 14 residues long. In nucleotides, the CDR3 is TGTGCCAGTAGTTCGAGCTCTGGGGCCAACGTCCTGACTTTC. It is translated as CASSSSSGANVLTF.

V usage is TRBV6-4 and J usage is TRBJ2-1, with TRBD1 identical over 7 bases. CDR3 size: 15 residues. Germline values: CDR1 MRHNA, CDR2 SNTAGT. The V and J ends lost 4 bases and 7 bases, in that order; junction bases with no gene match: 10. DNA for the CDR3: TGTGCCAGCAGTGCCGGCCTAGGGGGCCTGAATGAGCAGTTCTTC. Amino acid sequence: CASSAGLGGLNEQFF.

V is TRBV4-1 and J is TRBJ2-7; maybe TRBD1 (5 bases). V was trimmed by 10 bases and J by 0 bases, leaving 13 bases between them. Germline CDR1 and CDR2: MGHRA and YSYEKL. The CDR3 length is 13 residues. The CDR3 nucleotides are TGCGCCACCTCGCCAGGGAACTCCTACGAGCAGTACTTC. Translation: CATSPGNSYEQYF.